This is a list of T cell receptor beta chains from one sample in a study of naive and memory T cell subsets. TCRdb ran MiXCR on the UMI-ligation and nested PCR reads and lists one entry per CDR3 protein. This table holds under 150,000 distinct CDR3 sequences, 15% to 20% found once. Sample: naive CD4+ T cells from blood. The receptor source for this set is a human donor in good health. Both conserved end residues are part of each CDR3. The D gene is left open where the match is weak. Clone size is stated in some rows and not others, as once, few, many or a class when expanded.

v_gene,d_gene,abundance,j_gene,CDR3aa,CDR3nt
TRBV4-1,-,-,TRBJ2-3,CASSPGQHTDTQYF,TGCGCCAGCAGCCCCGGACAGCACACAGATACGCAGTATTTT
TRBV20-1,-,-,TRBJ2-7,CSARDGQTYEQYF,TGCAGTGCTAGAGACGGCCAAACCTACGAGCAGTACTTC
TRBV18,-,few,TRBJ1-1,CASPPPGPAGNTEAFF,TGTGCCAGCCCCCCCCCGGGCCCTGCGGGCAACACTGAAGCTTTCTTT
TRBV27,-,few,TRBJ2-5,CASQYDRSFGTQYF,TGTGCCAGCCAATACGACAGGTCCTTTGGGACCCAGTACTTC
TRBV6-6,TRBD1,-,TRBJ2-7,CASNLRAGGNYEQYF,TGTGCCAGCAATCTTCGGGCAGGGGGAAACTACGAGCAGTACTTC
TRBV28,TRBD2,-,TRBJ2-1,CAQSAGGTYNEQFF,TGTGCCCAATCGGCGGGAGGGACCTACAATGAGCAGTTCTTC
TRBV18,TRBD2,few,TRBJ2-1,CASSGLAVWGEQFF,TGTGCCAGCTCTGGACTAGCGGTATGGGGTGAGCAGTTCTTC
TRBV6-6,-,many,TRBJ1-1,CASSYSGEAFF,TGTGCCAGCAGTTACTCAGGGGAAGCTTTCTTT
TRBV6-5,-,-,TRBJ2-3,CASSYRVITDTQYF,TGTGCCAGCAGTTACCGGGTTATCACAGATACGCAGTATTTT
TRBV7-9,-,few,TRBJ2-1,CASSSSRDHGSRHNEQFF,TGTGCCAGCAGCTCATCCCGGGATCACGGGTCGCGCCACAATGAGCAGTTCTTC
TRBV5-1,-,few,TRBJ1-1,CASSRDLNTEAFF,TGCGCCAGCAGCAGGGACCTGAACACTGAAGCTTTCTTT
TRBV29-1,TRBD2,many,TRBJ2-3,CSVSMTSGRGTDTQYF,TGCAGCGTTTCCATGACTAGCGGGAGAGGGACAGATACGCAGTATTTT
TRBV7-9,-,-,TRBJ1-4,CASSLDNEKLFF,TGTGCCAGCAGCCTGGACAATGAAAAACTGTTTTTT
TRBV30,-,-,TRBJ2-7,CAWSRFGYEQYF,TGTGCCTGGAGTCGGTTCGGCTACGAGCAGTACTTC
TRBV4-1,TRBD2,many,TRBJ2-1,CASSQGLAGSQFF,TGCGCCAGCAGCCAAGGGCTAGCGGGAAGCCAGTTCTTC
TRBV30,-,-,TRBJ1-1,CAWRFRTEAFF,TGTGCCTGGCGGTTTCGGACTGAAGCTTTCTTT
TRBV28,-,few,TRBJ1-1,CASSRTLNTEAFF,TGTGCCAGCAGTCGGACACTGAACACTGAAGCTTTCTTT
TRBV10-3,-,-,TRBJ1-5,CAMRGDSNQPQHF,TGTGCCATGAGGGGAGACAGCAATCAGCCCCAGCATTTT
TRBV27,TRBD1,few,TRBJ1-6,CASSLPGQGFAPLHF,TGTGCCAGCAGTTTACCGGGACAGGGGTTTGCACCCCTCCACTTT
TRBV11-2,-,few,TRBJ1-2,CASSVPGRPANYGYTF,TGTGCCAGCAGCGTACCGGGACGTCCAGCTAACTATGGCTACACCTTC
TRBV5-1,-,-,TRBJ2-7,CASSFEPNSQSASYEQYF,TGCGCCAGCAGCTTTGAACCAAATAGCCAGTCCGCCTCCTACGAGCAGTACTTC
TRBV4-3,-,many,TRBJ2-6,CASSQDRPLQGPSGANVLTF,TGCGCCAGCAGCCAAGATCGCCCCCTCCAGGGTCCCTCTGGGGCCAACGTCCTGACTTTC
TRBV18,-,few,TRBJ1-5,CASSPPGGSNQPQHF,TGTGCCAGCTCACCACCAGGAGGGAGCAATCAGCCCCAGCATTTT
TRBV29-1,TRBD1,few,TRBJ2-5,CSVRPGQGAKTQYF,TGCAGCGTGCGACCGGGACAGGGGGCAAAGACCCAGTACTTC
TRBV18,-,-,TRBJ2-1,CASSPRGGDNEQFF,TGTGCCAGCTCACCCCGGGGCGGTGACAATGAGCAGTTCTTC
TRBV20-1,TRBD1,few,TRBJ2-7,CSAIPVQGAYEQYF,TGCAGTGCTATCCCCGTGCAGGGGGCGTACGAGCAGTACTTC
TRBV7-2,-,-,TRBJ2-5,CASSTGGYQETQYF,TGTGCCAGCTCGACCGGCGGGTACCAAGAGACCCAGTACTTC
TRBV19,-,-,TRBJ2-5,CASSIESGIGETQYF,TGTGCCAGTAGTATAGAGTCAGGGATCGGAGAGACCCAGTACTTC
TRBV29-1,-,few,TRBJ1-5,CSVEIGAGNQPQHF,TGCAGCGTTGAAATCGGCGCGGGCAATCAGCCCCAGCATTTT
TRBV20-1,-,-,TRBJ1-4,CSAQGDGNEKLFF,TGCAGTGCTCAAGGGGACGGGAATGAAAAACTGTTTTTT
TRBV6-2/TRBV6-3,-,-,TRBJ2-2,CGSRLTGELFF,TGTGGCAGCAGACTAACCGGGGAGCTGTTTTTT
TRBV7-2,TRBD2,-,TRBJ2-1,CASSSWTSRYNEQFF,TGTGCCAGCAGCTCGTGGACTAGCCGGTACAATGAGCAGTTCTTC
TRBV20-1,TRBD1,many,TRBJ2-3,CSAMDRGIGDTQYF,TGCAGTGCTATGGACAGGGGGATTGGAGATACGCAGTATTTT
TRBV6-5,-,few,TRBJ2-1,CASSTMGYSYNEQFF,TGTGCCAGCAGTACCATGGGATACTCCTACAATGAGCAGTTCTTC
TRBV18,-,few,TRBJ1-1,CASSPPKVNTEAFF,TGTGCCAGCTCACCACCGAAGGTGAACACTGAAGCTTTCTTT
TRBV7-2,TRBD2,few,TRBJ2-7,CASSLGGGDLAEQYF,TGTGCCAGCAGCTTAGGGGGGGGGGACCTCGCCGAGCAGTACTTC
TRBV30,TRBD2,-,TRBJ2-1,CAWSRTSREQFF,TGTGCCTGGAGTCGGACTAGCCGTGAGCAGTTCTTC
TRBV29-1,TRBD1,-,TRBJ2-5,CSVETGVETQYF,TGCAGTGTTGAAACAGGGGTAGAGACCCAGTACTTC
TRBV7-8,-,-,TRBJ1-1,CASFWGSGNTEAFF,TGTGCCAGCTTCTGGGGCAGCGGGAACACTGAAGCTTTCTTT
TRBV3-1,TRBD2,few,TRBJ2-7,CASSQDWTSGIYEQYF,TGTGCCAGCAGCCAAGACTGGACTAGCGGGATATACGAGCAGTACTTC
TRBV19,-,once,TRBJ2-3,CASRPGAGGDTQYF,TGTGCCTCACGACCCGGCGCTGGAGGGGATACGCAGTATTTT
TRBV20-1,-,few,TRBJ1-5,CSARDTGASQPQHF,TGCAGTGCTAGAGATACGGGGGCGTCTCAGCCCCAGCATTTT
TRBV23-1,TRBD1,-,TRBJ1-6,CASSRPQGSSYNSPLHF,TGCGCCAGCAGTCGTCCACAGGGGAGCTCCTATAATTCACCCCTCCACTTT
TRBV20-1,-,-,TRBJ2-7,CSARPTNSPYEQYF,TGCAGTGCCCGACCGACAAATAGCCCCTACGAGCAGTACTTC
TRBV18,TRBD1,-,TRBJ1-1,CASSLKSGTGNTEAFF,TGTGCCAGCTCACTCAAAAGCGGGACAGGGAACACTGAAGCTTTCTTT
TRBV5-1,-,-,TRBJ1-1,CASSSQTAKNTEAFF,TGCGCCAGCAGCTCACAGACAGCGAAGAACACTGAAGCTTTCTTT
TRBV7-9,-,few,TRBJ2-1,CASSLATGIGNEQFF,TGTGCCAGCAGCTTAGCGACGGGGATCGGCAATGAGCAGTTCTTC
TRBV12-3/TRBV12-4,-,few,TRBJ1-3,CASSLAGGSGNTIYF,TGTGCCAGCAGCCTCGCGGGAGGTTCTGGAAACACCATATATTTT
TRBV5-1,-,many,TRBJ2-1,CASSLAGLSRSSYNEQFF,TGCGCCAGCAGCTTGGCCGGATTAAGTAGGAGCTCCTACAATGAGCAGTTCTTC
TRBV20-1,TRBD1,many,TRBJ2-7,CSAWTGKSSYEQYF,TGCAGTGCTTGGACAGGGAAAAGCTCCTACGAGCAGTACTTC
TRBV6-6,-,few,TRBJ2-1,CASSYSYSRNEQFF,TGTGCCAGCAGTTACTCTTATAGTAGGAATGAGCAGTTCTTC
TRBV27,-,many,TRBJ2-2,CASSLYDTGELFF,TGTGCCAGCAGTTTATATGACACCGGGGAGCTGTTTTTT
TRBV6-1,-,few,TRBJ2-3,CASSDHGQHYSDTQYF,TGTGCCAGCAGTGATCATGGACAGCACTATTCAGATACGCAGTATTTT
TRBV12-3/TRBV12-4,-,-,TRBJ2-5,CASTRREETQYF,TGTGCCAGCACACGGAGGGAAGAGACCCAGTACTTC
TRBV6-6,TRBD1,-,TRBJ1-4,CASSHGQGDNEKLFF,TGTGCCAGCAGTCACGGACAGGGGGATAATGAAAAACTGTTTTTT
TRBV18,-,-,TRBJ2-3,CASSPRSGGDTQYF,TGTGCCAGCTCACCACGTTCGGGCGGAGATACGCAGTATTTT
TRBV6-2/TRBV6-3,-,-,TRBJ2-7,CASSGFYEQYF,TGTGCCAGCAGTGGGTTCTACGAGCAGTACTTC
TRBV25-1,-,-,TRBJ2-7,CASASGAGVVNGQYF,TGTGCCAGCGCGTCAGGGGCCGGCGTGGTTAACGGGCAGTACTTC